The clone carrying this T cell receptor beta chain was counted between two and nine times. Then a second PCR, running about 6 to 11 cycles, was carried out with a sample-barcoded 5' primer and a J-beta primer mix. A single record per CDR3 protein comes from TCRdb applying MiXCR to the 5' RACE reads. The profile shows roughly 1,300,000 distinct CDR3 sequences, approximately 59% of them singletons. The record originates from a study of blood T cells in healthy people across ages. This CDR3 has 18 amino acids. After removal of 3 bases from V and 7 bases from J, the junction contained 14 bases not matched to a gene. Germline CDR1 ENHRY, CDR2 SYGVKD.

Sequencing was performed on blood. The V gene is TRBV10-3, the J gene TRBJ2-1, with TRBD2 matching 11 bases. This sequence originates from a man aged 18 to 30 in good health. The CDR3 coding sequence is TGTGCCATCAGTGACCACACCAATCTAGCGGGAGGCCGGAATGAGCAGTTCTTC. Translation gives CAISDHTNLAGGRNEQFF.